Each of the 31 T cell receptor beta chains below was sequenced from the same sample in a study of OX40 agonist ivuxolimab in advanced cancers. The assay was immunoSEQ multiplex PCR, and TCRdb's table has in-frame clones only and misses some. Here the sample spans around 68,000 clones, approximately 87% being singletons. The sequenced sample was CD4+ or CD8+ T cells sorted from blood, obtained in a trial of the OX40 agonist ivuxolimab. The source of these receptors is an adult with an advanced solid tumor such as melanoma, head and neck, liver or kidney cancer.

The J gene is TRBJ1-4, the V gene TRBV27; D is undetermined. This CDR3 contains 16 residues. CDR1 and CDR2 (germline): MNHEY, SMNVEV (reference sequence). The V gene lost 5 bases and the J gene lost 7 bases, with 20 bases spanning the gap. The CDR3 spells CASSPTPQSPIEKLFF. The CDR3 nucleotides are TGTGCCAGCAGTCCTACTCCCCAGTCCCCAATTGAAAAACTGTTTTTT.

The chain uses TRBV7-2 and TRBJ2-5, with D maybe TRBD1 (6 bases). V was shortened by 3 bases and J by 3 bases, with 8 bases between the two germline ends. Germline V gene data show CDR1 as SGHTA and CDR2 as FQGNSA. The CDR3 sequence is 13 residues long. CDR3: CASSFQGKETQYF. DNA of the CDR3: TGTGCCAGCAGCTTTCAGGGGAAAGAGACCCAGTACTTC.

The genes are TRBV4-3 and TRBJ2-3; D uncertain. Germline lookup yields CDR1 LGHNA and CDR2 YSLEER. Deletions cut 0 bases from V and 4 bases from J, with 8 bases between. There are 14 residues in the CDR3. Here the CDR3 DNA reads TGCGCCAGCAGCCAAGATCCAGTCCCAGATACGCAGTATTTT. It is translated as CASSQDPVPDTQYF.

This chain connects TRBV5-4 to TRBJ1-5; TRBD1 aligns across 10 bases. This CDR3 is built from 15 residues. Germline trimming cut 3 bases from V and 4 bases from J; bases unmatched to any gene: 4. Per the germline V gene, CDR1 is SGHNT and CDR2 is YYREEE (reference sequence). In DNA, the CDR3 is TGTGCCAGCAGCTCCGGGACAGGGGTAAATCAGCCCCAGCATTTT. Translation: CASSSGTGVNQPQHF.

This chain uses TRBV6-5 with TRBJ2-3; D might be TRBD1 (5 bases). Germline CDR1 reads MNHEY; CDR2 reads SVGAGI. V was shortened by 6 bases and J by 0 bases, with 7 bases between the two germline ends. CDR3 length equals 13 residues. The CDR3 loop reads CASRGLSTDTQYF. The CDR3 nucleotides read TGTGCCAGCAGGGGGCTGAGCACAGATACGCAGTATTTT.

This clone was found a few times. V and J are TRBV11-2 and TRBJ2-2; possibly TRBD2 for D (7 bases). Per the germline V gene, CDR1 is SGHAT and CDR2 is FQNNGV. The V and J ends lost 3 bases and 6 bases respectively, with 23 bases between them. CDR3 length: 18 amino acids. CDR3 in amino acids: CASSFPTRRGTLSGELFF. As DNA, the CDR3 is TGTGCCAGCAGCTTCCCGACTAGGCGGGGGACACTTTCCGGGGAGCTGTTTTTT.

This chain uses TRBV7-2 with TRBJ2-7; 8 nucleotides match TRBD2. CDR1 is SGHTA, CDR2 FQGNSA, per germline. The J segment lost 0 bases and the V segment lost 5 bases, leaving 12 bases of the junction unmatched. There are 17 residues in the CDR3. CDR3 DNA: TGTGCCAGCAGCCCTCCCAGGAGTGCGGGGGGCTCCTACGAGCAGTACTTC. It translates to CASSPPRSAGGSYEQYF.

The chain uses TRBV28 and TRBJ2-5; D remains ambiguous. V gave up 6 bases and J gave up 11 bases, with 13 bases separating them. Germline CDR1 MDHEN, CDR2 SYDVKM. The CDR3 loop spans 11 amino acids. CDR3 sequence (DNA): TGTGCCAGCAGCCCCGGCTCCCCTCAGTACTTC. This gives the protein CASSPGSPQYF. The variable domain in full, completed from reference TRBV28 and TRBJ2-5, reads DVKVTQSSRYLVKRTGEKVFLECVQDMDHENMFWYRQDPGLGLRLIYFSYDVKMKEKGDIPEGYSVSREKKERFSLILESASTNQTSMYLCASSPGSPQYFGPGTRLLVL.

The V and J genes are TRBV6-1 and TRBJ2-5; TRBD1 aligns across 7 bases. The better agreement between TRBJ2-7 and the DNA end casts doubt on the J call. Germline V gene sequence: CDR1 MNHNS, CDR2 SASEGT. The CDR3 covers 14 residues. CDR3 sequence: CASTLNRGPYEQYF. DNA of the CDR3: TGTGCCAGCACCTTAAACAGGGGACCTTACGAGCAGTACTTC.

The chain uses TRBV5-6 and TRBJ1-3, with no clear D. V was cut by 0 bases and J by 1 base, with 8 bases left in between. The CDR3 contains 15 residues. From germline, CDR1 is SGHDT and CDR2 YYEEEE. Written as DNA, the CDR3 is TGTGCCAGCAGCTTGGGGGTAATGTCTGGAAACACCATATATTTT. Its protein is CASSLGVMSGNTIYF.

The chain is built from TRBV19 and TRBJ2-3, with 9 bases that match TRBD1. CDR1 is LNHDA and CDR2 is SQIVND in the germline V gene (reference sequence). V lost 4 bases and J lost 1; bases outside the gene matches: 3. This CDR3 has 15 amino acids. The CDR3 nucleotides read TGTGCCAGTAGTAACTACAGGGGGCGCACAGATACGCAGTATTTT. Translating gives CASSNYRGRTDTQYF.

The V call is TRBV18, the J call TRBJ2-7; D is possibly TRBD1 or TRBD2 (5 bases each). Trimming pared 3 bases from V and 2 bases from J, leaving 14 bases between. The CDR3 sequence is 15 residues long. Germline loops: CDR1 KGHSH, CDR2 LQKENI. The CDR3 DNA sequence: TGTGCCAGCTCACCCGCGGGTCAGGGAACCTACGAGCAGTACTTC. It codes for CASSPAGQGTYEQYF.

The rearrangement joins TRBV7-8 to TRBJ1-1; D perhaps matches TRBD1 (6 bases). This CDR3 is 14 amino acids long. V was shortened by 5 bases and J by 4 bases, with 14 bases between the two germline ends. CDR1 is SGHVS and CDR2 is FQNEAQ in the germline V gene. As DNA, the CDR3 is TGTGCCAGCAGCCCACCTATCAGGGGCACTGAAGCTTTCTTT. Residues: CASSPPIRGTEAFF. The entire variable domain, with the rest obtained from reference TRBV7-8 and TRBJ1-1, is as follows: GAGVSQSPRYKVAKRGQDVALRCDPISGHVSLFWYQQALGQGPEFLTYFQNEAQLDKSGLPSDRFFAERPEGSVSTLKIQRTQQEDSAVYLCASSPPIRGTEAFFGQGTRLTVV.

The V gene is TRBV7-8, the J gene TRBJ2-1; 11 bases map to TRBD1. Losses at the gene ends were 3 bases for V and 8 bases for J; bases not matched to a gene: 9. Germline CDR1 is SGHVS and CDR2 is FQNEAQ. CDR3 size: 16 residues. CDR3 in DNA: TGTGCCAGCAGCTTTCCCCGGGACAGGGGGACGTATGAGCAGTTCTTC. Encoded protein: CASSFPRDRGTYEQFF.

The chain combines TRBV9 with TRBJ2-5; the match to TRBD2 covers 14 bases. Germline CDR1 SGDLS, CDR2 YYNGEE. The length of the CDR3 is 15 residues. The junction had 3 bases not matched to a gene; V was cut back by 4 bases and J by 4 bases. The CDR3 DNA is TGTGCCAGCAGCTTCGGACTAGCGGGGGGAGAGACCCAGTACTTC. Amino acids: CASSFGLAGGETQYF.

The chain combines TRBV29-1 with TRBJ1-1, with D maybe TRBD1 (5 bases). The CDR3 runs 15 residues. In germline, CDR1 is SQVTM, CDR2 ANQGSEA. V was cut by 7 bases and J by 1 base, with 19 bases left in between. The CDR3: CSADWLKQANTEAFF. In nucleotides, the CDR3 is TGCAGCGCCGACTGGCTTAAACAGGCGAACACTGAAGCTTTCTTT.

This clone came up once. The CDR3 bases are TGTGCCAGCGGAGTCCTAGCGGGCTCCTACAATGAGCAGTTCTTC. Translating gives CASGVLAGSYNEQFF. The rearrangement uses TRBV2 and TRBJ2-1, with TRBD2 identical over 8 bases. Germline lookup yields CDR1 SNHLY and CDR2 FYNNEI. The V and J ends lost 8 bases and 0 bases, in that order; junction bases with no gene match: 6. CDR3 length: 15 amino acids.

The chain joins TRBV7-2 to TRBJ2-7, with 9 bases lining up with TRBD1. Trimming removed 5 bases from V and 3 bases from J; junction bases left unmatched: 8. CDR3 size: 15 residues. CDR1 SGHTA and CDR2 FQGNSA come from the germline V gene. CDR3 in DNA: TGTGCCAGCAGCCTCTCGGGACAGGGAGACTACGAGCAGTACTTC. Translating gives CASSLSGQGDYEQYF.

The CDR3 region is CASSLMTGELFF. The CDR3, as DNA: TGTGCCAGCAGCCTCATGACCGGGGAGCTGTTTTTT. The chain uses TRBV14 and TRBJ2-2; D is unclear. The germline V and J ends were trimmed by 4 bases and 5 bases, with 5 bases remaining between them. Germline assignment: CDR1 SGHDN and CDR2 FVKESK. The CDR3 length is 12 residues.

V usage is TRBV7-9 and J usage is TRBJ2-2; D is uncertain. The V end was cut by 5 bases, the J end by 1 base, with 5 bases between. CDR1 SEHNR and CDR2 FQNEAQ come from the germline V gene (reference sequence). The CDR3 totals 13 residues. The DNA for the CDR3 is TGTGCCAGCAGCCGACAGAACACCGGGGAGCTGTTTTTT. It translates to CASSRQNTGELFF.

The rearrangement uses TRBV2 and TRBJ2-3; D is possibly TRBD2 (5 bases). The CDR3 spans 14 residues. Trimming stripped 1 base from V and 5 bases from J, with 10 bases between. Germline V gene data show CDR1 as SNHLY and CDR2 as FYNNEI. CDR3 nucleotide sequence: TGTGCCAGCAGTGAAGGTCTAGCAGTAGATACGCAGTATTTT. The encoded protein is CASSEGLAVDTQYF.

The J gene is TRBJ2-7, the V gene TRBV7-2; the match to TRBD2 covers 8 bases. V shed 0 bases and J 4 bases; nucleotides not matched to a gene: 11. The CDR3 is 17 amino acids. The germline gives CDR1 SGHTA, CDR2 FQGNSA. CDR3 DNA: TGTGCCAGCAGCTTAGCGGGTAGCGGGGACGGGAGGTACGAGCAGTACTTC. Translating gives CASSLAGSGDGRYEQYF. The full variable domain, in which reference TRBV7-2 and TRBJ2-7 provide the parts outside the CDR3, is GAGVSQSPSNKVTEKGKDVELRCDPISGHTALYWYRQSLGQGLEFLIYFQGNSAPDKSGLPSDRFSAERTGGSVSTLTIQRTQQEDSAVYLCASSLAGSGDGRYEQYFGPGTRLTVT.

The chain is built from TRBV5-1 and TRBJ1-4; the D is unclear. Trimming stripped 0 bases from V and 6 bases from J, with 9 bases between. The CDR3 has 14 residues. Germline V CDR1 and CDR2: SGHRS, YFSETQ. DNA of the CDR3: TGCGCCAGCAGCTTGGCTGGGTTCGATGAAAAACTGTTTTTT. Protein product: CASSLAGFDEKLFF.

The V call is TRBV19, the J call TRBJ2-3, with TRBD2 as a possible D gene (7 bases). The V end was cut by 5 bases, the J end by 4 bases, with 10 bases between. CDR1 LNHDA and CDR2 SQIVND come from the germline V gene (reference sequence). The length of the CDR3 is 13 residues. Written as DNA, the CDR3 is TGTGCCAGTAGTTCCGGGGGGCCAGATACGCAGTATTTT. Protein: CASSSGGPDTQYF.

The rearrangement uses TRBV7-2 and TRBJ1-3, with a weak D call TRBD1 (5 bases). The ends were cut back, 4 bases at V and 1 base at J, with 11 bases in the middle. Germline CDR1 reads SGHTA; CDR2 reads FQGNSA. This CDR3 comprises 15 residues. CDR3 sequence: CASSSGRISGNTIYF. The CDR3, as DNA: TGTGCCAGCAGCTCGGGACGGATATCTGGAAACACCATATATTTT.

The rearrangement uses TRBV6-1 and TRBJ2-6, with a possible D match to TRBD1 (6 bases). Deletions cut 2 bases from V and 4 bases from J, with 12 bases between. The V gene's germline CDR1 is MNHNS and CDR2 SASEGT. This CDR3 contains 16 residues. CDR3 coding DNA: TGTGCCAGCAGTGAAACAGGGATCTCCGGGGCCAACGTCCTGACTTTC. This gives the protein CASSETGISGANVLTF.

This clone came up a few times. The genes are TRBV5-1 and TRBJ2-2, with 10 positions matching TRBD1. Germline V gene data show CDR1 as SGHRS and CDR2 as YFSETQ. The V and J ends lost 3 bases and 6 bases, in that order; junction bases with no gene match: 2. The CDR3 consists of 14 residues. CDR3 sequence: CASSSGQGSGELFF. The CDR3 DNA reads as TGCGCCAGCAGCTCGGGACAGGGGTCCGGGGAGCTGTTTTTT.

As for this clone: This same CDR3 is encoded by further DNA sequences in the sample. CDR3 DNA: TGCAGCGTTGAGGTGGCCTATGGCTACACCTTC. The encoded protein is CSVEVAYGYTF. The V and J genes are TRBV29-1 and TRBJ1-2; D remains ambiguous. This CDR3 region has 11 residues. V was shortened by 3 bases and J by 4 bases, with 6 bases between the two germline ends. Germline-derived CDR1 and CDR2 are SQVTM and ANQGSEA.

Here the CDR3 reads CASSLDGTYEQYF. CDR3 nucleotide sequence: TGTGCCAGCAGCTTAGACGGTACCTACGAGCAGTACTTC. The chain combines TRBV7-9 with TRBJ2-5, with unresolved D. The J call could be wrong; TRBJ2-7 is a better fit for the DNA end. Germline assignment: CDR1 SEHNR and CDR2 FQNEAQ (reference sequence). The CDR3 covers 13 residues.

V is TRBV7-2 and J is TRBJ2-5, with D possibly TRBD1 on 6 matching bases. V was pared by 6 bases and J by 1 base, with 12 bases between. Germline V CDR1 and CDR2: SGHTA, FQGNSA. The CDR3 totals 14 residues. CDR3 coding DNA: TGTGCCAGCAGGTCCGGGACAAGCCAAGAGACCCAGTACTTC. The encoded protein is CASRSGTSQETQYF.

The chain has TRBV6-6 and TRBJ1-2; the D gene is possibly TRBD1 (6 bases). The CDR3 extends over 14 amino acids. Germline V gene data show CDR1 as MNHNY and CDR2 as SVGAGI (reference sequence). Trimming removed 4 bases at V and 2 bases at J, with 11 bases between. The CDR3 nucleotides read TGTGCCAGCAGTTTGGGCACAGGGAACTATGGCTACACCTTC. Translated, it gives CASSLGTGNYGYTF.